This TCR beta chain is from a study of post-analysis software for immune sequencing data. Study-level results: When patients were compared with controls, 5 or 6 TRBV segments were more frequent, TRBV5-6, TRBV5-1 and TRBV20-1 among them. Batch-mates among the samples co-clustered strongly by F measure.

With regard to this clonotype: Its antigen is unidentified.

cDNA libraries for TCR beta contained unique molecular identifiers. Each CDR3 protein is one row after TCRdb ran MiXCR on the PCR reads. In the table there are 450,000 or so distinct CDR3 sequences, under 55% of which are singletons. The germline V and J ends were trimmed by 8 bases and 1 base, with 15 bases remaining between them. Looked up from germline, CDR1 is GTSNPN and CDR2 is SVGIG (reference sequence). This CDR3 is 13 amino acids long. The source is a girl aged 10-17 years with multiple sclerosis. The sequenced sample consisted of blood. The rearrangement links TRBV30 to TRBJ2-7; D possibly corresponds to TRBD1 (6 bases). CDR3 in DNA: TGTGCCCGCCGACAGGCAAATTCCTACGAGCAGTACTTC. Amino acids: CARRQANSYEQYF.